This T cell receptor beta chain was recovered during a study of blood T cell repertoires in COVID-19. In the study overall: The United States, Italy and Spain provided the acute and convalescent COVID-19 samples.

After removal of 2 bases from V and 2 bases from J, the junction contained 7 bases not matched to a gene. The length of the CDR3 is 17 residues. Germline V CDR1 and CDR2: SGHDT, YYEEEE. The table came from immunoSEQ multiplex PCR; TCRdb's copy has only in-frame clones and leaves some out. The sample holds some 230,000 clones, just under 85% seen once. V usage is TRBV5-6 and J usage is TRBJ1-4; 9 bases are shared with TRBD1. The receptor was derived from a man aged 35-49 years who had recovered from COVID-19. The sample taken for sequencing was PBMCs or T cells enriched from blood (not recorded which). Here the CDR3 reads CASSLRQGGGTNEKLFF. In nucleotides, the CDR3 is TGTGCCAGCAGCTTACGACAGGGGGGAGGGACTAATGAAAAACTGTTTTTT.